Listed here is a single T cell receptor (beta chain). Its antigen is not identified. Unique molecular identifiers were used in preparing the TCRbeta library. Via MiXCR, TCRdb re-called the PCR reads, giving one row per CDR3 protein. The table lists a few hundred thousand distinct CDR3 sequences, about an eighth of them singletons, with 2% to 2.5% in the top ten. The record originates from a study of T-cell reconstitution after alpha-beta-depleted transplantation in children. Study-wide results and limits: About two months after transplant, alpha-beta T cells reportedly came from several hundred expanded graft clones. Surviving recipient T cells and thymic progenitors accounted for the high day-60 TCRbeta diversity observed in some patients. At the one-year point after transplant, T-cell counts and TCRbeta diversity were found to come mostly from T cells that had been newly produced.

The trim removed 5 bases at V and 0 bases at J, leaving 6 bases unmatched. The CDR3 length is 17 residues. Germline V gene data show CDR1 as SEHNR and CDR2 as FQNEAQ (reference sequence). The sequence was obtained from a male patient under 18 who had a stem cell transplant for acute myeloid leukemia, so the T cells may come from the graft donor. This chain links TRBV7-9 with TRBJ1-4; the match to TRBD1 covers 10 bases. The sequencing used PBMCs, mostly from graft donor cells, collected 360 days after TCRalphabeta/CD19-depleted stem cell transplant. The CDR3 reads CASSPGTGDATNEKLFF. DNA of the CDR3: TGTGCCAGCAGCCCGGGGACAGGGGACGCAACTAATGAAAAACTGTTTTTT.